This is a list of T cell receptor beta chains from one sample in a study of cytomegalovirus exposure and HLA in healthy donors. Assay: immunoSEQ multiplex PCR; the TCRdb copy retains only in-frame clones and omits some. The data contain roughly 140,000 clones, roughly 77% of them singletons. The specimen sequenced was PBMCs. These receptors originate from a man aged 25 to 40 in good health and CMV-seronegative. The CDR3 runs from the conserved cysteine through the conserved F or W. Fields, in order: D gene, V gene, clone size, J gene, CDR3 protein, CDR3 DNA. D genes are given only for firm matches. Expanded clones are given a class, and other clones once, few, many or no size at all.

d_gene: NA
v_gene: TRBV28
abundance: NA
j_gene: TRBJ2-7
CDR3aa: CASRTGQPPYEQYF
CDR3nt: TGTGCCAGCAGGACCGGACAGCCCCCCTACGAGCAGTACTTC

d_gene: TRBD2
v_gene: TRBV7-2
abundance: few
j_gene: TRBJ2-5
CDR3aa: CASSITVLAGGGTQYF
CDR3nt: TGTGCCAGCAGCATCACTGTTCTAGCGGGGGGTGGGACCCAGTACTTC

d_gene: NA
v_gene: TRBV12-5
abundance: NA
j_gene: TRBJ2-7
CDR3aa: CASGWTLTGHPYEQYF
CDR3nt: TGTGCTAGTGGTTGGACGCTGACAGGACACCCCTACGAGCAGTACTTC

d_gene: TRBD1
v_gene: TRBV5-6
abundance: NA
j_gene: TRBJ1-1
CDR3aa: CASSSGQGAVDTEAFF
CDR3nt: TGTGCCAGCAGCTCCGGACAGGGGGCAGTTGACACTGAAGCTTTCTTT

d_gene: TRBD2
v_gene: TRBV19
abundance: NA
j_gene: TRBJ2-3
CDR3aa: CASSPQAGEDTQYF
CDR3nt: TGTGCCAGTAGTCCCCAAGCGGGAGAGGATACGCAGTATTTT

d_gene: NA
v_gene: TRBV9
abundance: few
j_gene: TRBJ2-3
CDR3aa: CASSVGVSDTQYF
CDR3nt: TGTGCCAGCAGCGTAGGAGTCTCAGATACGCAGTATTTT

d_gene: NA
v_gene: TRBV9
abundance: NA
j_gene: TRBJ1-3
CDR3aa: CASSSPGGWDTIYF
CDR3nt: TGTGCCAGCAGCTCCCCGGGTGGATGGGACACCATATATTTT

d_gene: NA
v_gene: TRBV6-5
abundance: NA
j_gene: TRBJ2-7
CDR3aa: CASSYSASSAYEQYF
CDR3nt: TGTGCCAGCAGTTACTCCGCATCTAGCGCGTACGAGCAGTACTTC

d_gene: NA
v_gene: TRBV6-1
abundance: NA
j_gene: TRBJ2-7
CDR3aa: CASRYTLQGAYEQYF
CDR3nt: TGTGCCAGCAGATATACACTACAAGGGGCCTACGAGCAGTACTTC

d_gene: NA
v_gene: TRBV25-1
abundance: NA
j_gene: TRBJ2-1
CDR3aa: CASSALLPDNEQFF
CDR3nt: TGTGCCAGCAGTGCCCTCCTCCCGGACAATGAGCAGTTCTTC

d_gene: NA
v_gene: TRBV19
abundance: NA
j_gene: TRBJ2-5
CDR3aa: CASSPRETVSQYF
CDR3nt: TGTGCCAGTAGTCCCCGAGAAACAGTTTCCCAGTACTTC

d_gene: NA
v_gene: TRBV18
abundance: NA
j_gene: TRBJ2-5
CDR3aa: CASSPRQGETQYF
CDR3nt: TGTGCCAGCTCACCCCGCCAGGGGGAGACCCAGTACTTC

d_gene: NA
v_gene: TRBV2
abundance: NA
j_gene: TRBJ1-1
CDR3aa: CASMNEQGSTEAFF
CDR3nt: TGTGCCAGCATGAACGAGCAGGGAAGCACTGAAGCTTTCTTT

d_gene: NA
v_gene: TRBV15
abundance: NA
j_gene: TRBJ1-4
CDR3aa: CATSREDQRGTGEKLFF
CDR3nt: TGTGCCACCAGCAGAGAAGACCAAAGGGGGACGGGTGAAAAACTGTTTTTT

d_gene: NA
v_gene: TRBV7-9
abundance: NA
j_gene: TRBJ2-1
CDR3aa: CASSPGSSGFMFF
CDR3nt: TGTGCCAGCAGTCCAGGTTCTTCGGGGTTCATGTTCTTC

d_gene: NA
v_gene: TRBV5-6
abundance: NA
j_gene: TRBJ1-5
CDR3aa: CASSGGVGSNQPQHF
CDR3nt: TGTGCCAGCAGCGGAGGGGTCGGAAGCAATCAGCCCCAGCATTTT

d_gene: TRBD2
v_gene: TRBV6-6
abundance: NA
j_gene: TRBJ2-3
CDR3aa: CASSRTSGMGDTQYF
CDR3nt: TGTGCCAGCAGCCGGACTAGCGGGATGGGCGATACGCAGTATTTT

d_gene: TRBD1
v_gene: TRBV6-5
abundance: NA
j_gene: TRBJ2-7
CDR3aa: CASSSGTARHYEQYF
CDR3nt: TGTGCCAGCAGTTCGGGGACAGCCCGGCACTACGAGCAGTACTTC

d_gene: NA
v_gene: TRBV7-9
abundance: once
j_gene: TRBJ1-1
CDR3aa: CASGGTEAFF
CDR3nt: TGTGCCAGCGGGGGGACTGAAGCTTTCTTT

d_gene: NA
v_gene: TRBV5-4
abundance: NA
j_gene: TRBJ1-4
CDR3aa: CASSLQGLTNEKLFF
CDR3nt: TGTGCCAGCAGCTTACAGGGCCTCACTAATGAAAAACTGTTTTTT

d_gene: TRBD1
v_gene: TRBV5-1
abundance: once
j_gene: TRBJ2-7
CDR3aa: CASSLGQGAREQYF
CDR3nt: TGCGCCAGCAGCTTGGGGCAGGGGGCGCGGGAGCAGTACTTC

d_gene: TRBD2
v_gene: TRBV5-1
abundance: NA
j_gene: TRBJ2-1
CDR3aa: CASSPRGGGDYNEQFF
CDR3nt: TGCGCCAGCAGCCCCCGCGGCGGGGGGGATTACAATGAGCAGTTCTTC

d_gene: TRBD1
v_gene: TRBV5-1
abundance: medium-sized
j_gene: TRBJ1-1
CDR3aa: CASSSRVRQGHSNTEAFF
CDR3nt: TGCGCCAGCAGCTCCCGAGTTCGACAGGGCCATTCGAACACTGAAGCTTTCTTT

d_gene: NA
v_gene: TRBV28
abundance: NA
j_gene: TRBJ2-7
CDR3aa: CASEELGSSYEQYF
CDR3nt: TGTGCCAGTGAGGAGCTAGGGAGCTCCTACGAGCAGTACTTC

d_gene: TRBD1
v_gene: TRBV7-9
abundance: NA
j_gene: TRBJ2-7
CDR3aa: CSSSFGTGAYEQYF
CDR3nt: TGTTCCAGCAGCTTTGGGACAGGGGCCTACGAGCAGTACTTC

d_gene: TRBD2
v_gene: TRBV4-2
abundance: NA
j_gene: TRBJ2-5
CDR3aa: CASSVRLAGQETQYF
CDR3nt: TGTGCCAGCAGCGTACGACTAGCGGGACAAGAGACCCAGTACTTC

d_gene: NA
v_gene: TRBV6-4
abundance: few
j_gene: TRBJ2-1
CDR3aa: CASSDSFSVSYNEQFF
CDR3nt: TGTGCCAGCAGTGACTCGTTTAGCGTTTCCTACAATGAGCAGTTCTTC

d_gene: NA
v_gene: TRBV6-5
abundance: NA
j_gene: TRBJ2-3
CDR3aa: CASSYSTGRADTQYF
CDR3nt: TGTGCCAGCAGTTACTCGACGGGAAGGGCAGATACGCAGTATTTT

d_gene: NA
v_gene: TRBV28
abundance: NA
j_gene: TRBJ1-2
CDR3aa: CASSRVGQGYGYTF
CDR3nt: TGTGCCAGCAGTCGGGTCGGGCAGGGGTATGGCTACACCTTC

d_gene: TRBD1
v_gene: TRBV28
abundance: NA
j_gene: TRBJ1-1
CDR3aa: CASSTGGPENTEAFF
CDR3nt: TGTGCCAGCAGTACAGGGGGGCCGGAGAACACTGAAGCTTTCTTT

d_gene: TRBD2
v_gene: TRBV6-4
abundance: few
j_gene: TRBJ2-1
CDR3aa: CASSELAGGLYEQFF
CDR3nt: TGTGCCAGCAGTGAACTAGCGGGGGGGCTTTATGAGCAGTTCTTC

d_gene: NA
v_gene: TRBV5-1
abundance: NA
j_gene: TRBJ2-7
CDR3aa: CASSTRGEGENSQYF
CDR3nt: TGCGCCAGCAGCACCCGAGGGGAGGGGGAGAATAGTCAGTACTTC

d_gene: NA
v_gene: TRBV28
abundance: NA
j_gene: TRBJ1-5
CDR3aa: CASSHRNQPQHF
CDR3nt: TGTGCCAGCAGTCACAGGAATCAGCCCCAGCATTTT

d_gene: TRBD2
v_gene: TRBV2
abundance: NA
j_gene: TRBJ2-3
CDR3aa: CASSSGTSRVSDTQYF
CDR3nt: TGTGCCAGCAGTTCCGGGACTAGCCGAGTTTCAGATACGCAGTATTTT

d_gene: NA
v_gene: TRBV4-1
abundance: NA
j_gene: TRBJ2-6
CDR3aa: CASSQAGEASGANVLTF
CDR3nt: TGCGCCAGCAGCCAAGCGGGGGAAGCGTCCGGGGCCAACGTCCTGACTTTC

d_gene: NA
v_gene: TRBV6-5
abundance: NA
j_gene: TRBJ1-1
CDR3aa: CASSYGLIMNTEAFF
CDR3nt: TGTGCCAGCAGTTACGGCCTCATCATGAACACTGAAGCTTTCTTT

d_gene: TRBD2
v_gene: TRBV5-1
abundance: NA
j_gene: TRBJ2-3
CDR3aa: CASSLGTSGKSTDTQYF
CDR3nt: TGCGCCAGCAGCTTGGGGACTAGCGGAAAAAGCACAGATACGCAGTATTTT

d_gene: TRBD1
v_gene: TRBV6-5
abundance: NA
j_gene: TRBJ2-7
CDR3aa: CASSGGQGRTYEQYF
CDR3nt: TGTGCCAGCAGTGGAGGACAGGGAAGGACCTACGAGCAGTACTTC

d_gene: TRBD1
v_gene: TRBV7-2
abundance: NA
j_gene: TRBJ2-7
CDR3aa: CASSYPPQDRGEQYF
CDR3nt: TGTGCCAGCAGCTACCCCCCCCAAGACAGGGGCGAGCAGTACTTC

d_gene: TRBD1
v_gene: TRBV15
abundance: NA
j_gene: TRBJ1-2
CDR3aa: CATSNTRVLPGQPWGGYTF
CDR3nt: TGTGCCACCAGCAATACCCGCGTCCTTCCGGGACAGCCTTGGGGTGGCTACACCTTC

d_gene: NA
v_gene: TRBV11-2
abundance: NA
j_gene: TRBJ2-7
CDR3aa: CASSLEAGSYEQYF
CDR3nt: TGTGCCAGCAGCTTAGAGGCAGGCTCCTACGAGCAGTACTTC

d_gene: NA
v_gene: TRBV30
abundance: few
j_gene: TRBJ1-4
CDR3aa: CAWTGGREKLFF
CDR3nt: TGTGCCTGGACGGGGGGGCGTGAAAAACTGTTTTTT

d_gene: TRBD1
v_gene: TRBV28
abundance: NA
j_gene: TRBJ2-7
CDR3aa: CASSSGTGSYEQYF
CDR3nt: TGTGCCAGCAGCTCCGGGACAGGGTCCTACGAGCAGTACTTC

d_gene: NA
v_gene: TRBV4-1
abundance: few
j_gene: TRBJ2-5
CDR3aa: CASSQTPQETQYF
CDR3nt: TGCGCCAGCAGCCAAACCCCCCAGGAGACCCAGTACTTC

d_gene: NA
v_gene: TRBV6-1
abundance: few
j_gene: TRBJ2-3
CDR3aa: CASRGHTGTQYF
CDR3nt: TGTGCCAGCCGGGGACATACCGGTACGCAGTATTTT

d_gene: TRBD1
v_gene: TRBV28
abundance: once
j_gene: TRBJ1-5
CDR3aa: CASSLSGQGNQPQHF
CDR3nt: TGTGCCAGCAGTTTATCGGGACAGGGCAATCAGCCCCAGCATTTT

d_gene: TRBD2
v_gene: TRBV5-1
abundance: NA
j_gene: TRBJ2-3
CDR3aa: CASSLLAGKIVSGTDTQYF
CDR3nt: TGCGCCAGCAGCTTGCTAGCGGGAAAAATTGTATCGGGCACAGATACGCAGTATTTT